A selection of T cell receptor beta chains follows, all from one sample in a study of control samples from healthy donors and cancer patients. Method: immunoSEQ multiplex PCR; TCRdb's copy keeps in-frame clones and lacks some. The repertoire holds under 150,000 clones, with 80% to 90% as singletons. The sequenced material came from blood. The receptors stem from a man in his forties in good health. The CDR3 runs from the conserved cysteine through the conserved F or W. The D gene is left open where the match is weak. For some rows the clone size is stated as once, few or many, or as a class when expanded; others skip it.

J: TRBJ2-1; D: .; V: TRBV30; size: .; DNA: TGTGCCTGGAGTCTCCCGCAATACAGGTACAATGAGCAGTTCTTC; CDR3: CAWSLPQYRYNEQFF
J: TRBJ1-5; D: .; V: TRBV18; size: .; DNA: TGTGCCAGCTCACCAACTAAGGTCGAGAGTCAGCCCCAGCATTTT; CDR3: CASSPTKVESQPQHF
J: TRBJ2-7; D: .; V: TRBV2; size: .; DNA: TGTGCCACCCAGGACATGATCTCCTACGAGCAGTACTTC; CDR3: CATQDMISYEQYF
J: TRBJ1-1; D: .; V: TRBV18; size: .; DNA: TGTGCCAGCTCACCACCGTGGGAGAACACTGAAACTTTCTTT; CDR3: CASSPPWENTETFF
J: TRBJ1-2; D: TRBD1; V: TRBV5-8; size: .; DNA: TGTGCCAGCAGCCCACGGGGGACAGGGGGTTATGGCTACACCTTC; CDR3: CASSPRGTGGYGYTF
J: TRBJ2-1; D: TRBD2; V: TRBV6-5; size: .; DNA: TGTGCCAGCAGTTACGGGACTAGCCCCAATGAGCAGTTCTTC; CDR3: CASSYGTSPNEQFF
J: TRBJ1-2; D: .; V: TRBV25-1; size: .; DNA: TGTGCCAGCAGGGGGGGATTGGGCTCTAACTATGGCTACACCTTC; CDR3: CASRGGLGSNYGYTF
J: TRBJ2-3; D: .; V: TRBV24-1; size: .; DNA: TGTGCCACCAGTGGCCTCCCCGCAGATACGCAGTATTTT; CDR3: CATSGLPADTQYF
J: TRBJ1-2; D: .; V: TRBV18; size: .; DNA: TGTGCCAGCTCCGCGGTCATGTCGTTGGTCGCCTATGGCTACACCTTC; CDR3: CASSAVMSLVAYGYTF
J: TRBJ2-1; D: TRBD1; V: TRBV4-3; size: .; DNA: TGCGCCAGCAGCCAGGCCGGGACAGGGCTCTCGTATGAGCAGTTCTTC; CDR3: CASSQAGTGLSYEQFF
J: TRBJ2-3; D: .; V: TRBV6-4; size: .; DNA: TGTGCCAGCAGTGACTCGGGGGGCCCAGATACGCAGTATTTT; CDR3: CASSDSGGPDTQYF
J: TRBJ2-3; D: TRBD2; V: TRBV7-8; size: .; DNA: TGTGCCAGCAGCTTAGTTGGCGGGGGGGCAACCACAGATACGCAGTATTTT; CDR3: CASSLVGGGATTDTQYF
J: TRBJ1-2; D: .; V: TRBV11-2; size: .; DNA: TGTGCCAGCAGCTCCCAGGGCACCAATAACTATGGCTACACCTTC; CDR3: CASSSQGTNNYGYTF
J: TRBJ2-2; D: TRBD2; V: TRBV7-2; size: .; DNA: TGTGCCAGCAGCTTAATCGGTCTAGCGGGGGGGCGGGCCGGGGAGCTGTTTTTT; CDR3: CASSLIGLAGGRAGELFF
J: TRBJ2-7; D: TRBD2; V: TRBV7-2; size: once; DNA: TGTGCCAGCAGCTTTGAGCGGGGGGGCCGGGGGGAGCAGTACTTC; CDR3: CASSFERGGRGEQYF
J: TRBJ2-6; D: .; V: TRBV7-2; size: .; DNA: TGTGCCAGCAGCCAACAGGGTTTCTCTGGGGCCAACGTCCTGACTTTC; CDR3: CASSQQGFSGANVLTF
J: TRBJ1-2; D: .; V: TRBV4-3; size: once; DNA: TGCGCCAGCAGTGGACTTAACTATGGCTACACCTTC; CDR3: CASSGLNYGYTF
J: TRBJ2-1; D: .; V: TRBV29-1; size: .; DNA: TGCAGCGTTGAAGGTTCCCCCGGGGCCAGCTCCTACAATGAGCAGTTCTTC; CDR3: CSVEGSPGASSYNEQFF
J: TRBJ1-3; D: .; V: TRBV5-5; size: few; DNA: TGTGCCAGCAGCCGGCTGGATAGCTCTGGAAACACCATATATTTT; CDR3: CASSRLDSSGNTIYF
J: TRBJ1-5; D: .; V: TRBV27; size: .; DNA: TGTGCCAGCAGTTTATGGAGAGATCAGCCCCAGCATTTT; CDR3: CASSLWRDQPQHF
J: TRBJ2-3; D: .; V: TRBV4-1; size: .; DNA: TGCGCCAGCAGCCGACTAGGGCTAGCGACAGATACGCAGTATTTT; CDR3: CASSRLGLATDTQYF
J: TRBJ1-2; D: .; V: TRBV1; size: few; DNA: TGCACCAGCCCCGAAGGCAAAACCCCCTATGGCTACACCTTC; CDR3: CTSPEGKTPYGYTF
J: TRBJ1-2; D: TRBD1; V: TRBV19; size: .; DNA: TGTGCCAGTAGTATCTTTCGGACAGGGCGAGGCTACACCTTC; CDR3: CASSIFRTGRGYTF
J: TRBJ1-1; D: .; V: TRBV25-1; size: once; DNA: TGTGCCAGCAGTGAAGGGGTCACTGAAGCTTTCTTT; CDR3: CASSEGVTEAFF
J: TRBJ1-5; D: .; V: TRBV6-2/TRBV6-3; size: .; DNA: TGTGCCAGCAGTTACATAGAGGTCGGCAATCAGCCCCAGCATTTT; CDR3: CASSYIEVGNQPQHF
J: TRBJ1-1; D: .; V: TRBV24-1; size: .; DNA: TGTGCCACCAGTGATGAGGGTACGGGAGAAGCTTTCTTT; CDR3: CATSDEGTGEAFF
J: TRBJ1-1; D: .; V: TRBV5-1; size: .; DNA: TGCGCCAGCAGCTTGTTGGATGGGAACACTGAAGCTTTCTTT; CDR3: CASSLLDGNTEAFF
J: TRBJ2-2; D: TRBD2; V: TRBV4-2; size: .; DNA: TGTGCCAGCAGCCAAGATTTGATAGCGGGGGGGCGGAGAACCGGGGAGCTGTTTTTT; CDR3: CASSQDLIAGGRRTGELFF
J: TRBJ1-5; D: .; V: TRBV6-1; size: .; DNA: TGTGCCAGCAGCGAACCAGCTACAGGGCAGGGCAATCAGCCCCAGCATTTT; CDR3: CASSEPATGQGNQPQHF
J: TRBJ2-2; D: .; V: TRBV30; size: .; DNA: TGTGCCTGGAGTGTAGTGGGGATGAACACCGGGGAGCTGTTTTTT; CDR3: CAWSVVGMNTGELFF
J: TRBJ2-2; D: .; V: TRBV12-3/TRBV12-4; size: .; DNA: TGTGCCAGCCGATACACCGGGGAGCTGTTTTTT; CDR3: CASRYTGELFF
J: TRBJ1-1; D: .; V: TRBV11-3; size: .; DNA: TGTGCCAGCAGCTTAAGGACCACATCGGGGTGGTACACTGAAGCTTTCTTT; CDR3: CASSLRTTSGWYTEAFF
J: TRBJ1-2; D: .; V: TRBV4-1; size: .; DNA: TGCGCCAGCAGCCAAGATAGACAGGCCCATGGCTACACCTTC; CDR3: CASSQDRQAHGYTF
J: TRBJ1-6; D: .; V: TRBV18; size: once; DNA: TGTGCCAGCTCCCTAGTGGATTATAATTCACCCCTCCACTTT; CDR3: CASSLVDYNSPLHF
J: TRBJ1-2; D: TRBD1; V: TRBV7-2; size: .; DNA: TGTGCCAGCAGCTTAGCGGGACAGCTCAGCCCCTATGGCTACACCTTC; CDR3: CASSLAGQLSPYGYTF
J: TRBJ2-5; D: TRBD2; V: TRBV7-2; size: once; DNA: TGTGCCAGCAGCTTACTAGCGGGGGGAGAGACCCAGTACTTC; CDR3: CASSLLAGGETQYF
J: TRBJ2-3; D: .; V: TRBV7-9; size: .; DNA: TGTGCCAGCAGCTTAGGGGTAGATACGCAGTATTTT; CDR3: CASSLGVDTQYF
J: TRBJ2-6; D: TRBD1; V: TRBV11-3; size: once; DNA: TGTGCCAGCAGCGCTCTTACAGGGGGCTCTGGGGCCAACGTCCTGACTTTC; CDR3: CASSALTGGSGANVLTF
J: TRBJ1-1; D: .; V: TRBV5-6; size: .; DNA: TGTGCCAGCAGCTGGGGACGGAACACTGAAGCTTTCTTT; CDR3: CASSWGRNTEAFF
J: TRBJ2-7; D: TRBD1; V: TRBV30; size: .; DNA: TGTGCCTGGAGCGGGGACAGCTACGAGCAGTACTTC; CDR3: CAWSGDSYEQYF
J: TRBJ1-3; D: .; V: TRBV30; size: .; DNA: TGTGCCTGGAGTGTACAGGGCCACTCTGGAAACACCATATATTTT; CDR3: CAWSVQGHSGNTIYF
J: TRBJ2-7; D: .; V: TRBV21-1; size: .; DNA: TGTGCCAGCATCGACGACAGGGGGCGCGGATACGAGCAGTACTTC; CDR3: CASIDDRGRGYEQYF
J: TRBJ2-7; D: TRBD2; V: TRBV2; size: .; DNA: TGTGCCAGCAGTCCGATTAGCGGGGTGGCCTACGAGCAGTACTTC; CDR3: CASSPISGVAYEQYF
J: TRBJ2-7; D: TRBD2; V: TRBV6-1; size: .; DNA: TGTGCCAGCAGTGAAGGGGCGGGGGAAATCTACGAGCAGTACTTC; CDR3: CASSEGAGEIYEQYF
J: TRBJ1-2; D: .; V: TRBV7-9; size: .; DNA: TGTGCCAGCAGCAACTATGGCTACACCTTC; CDR3: CASSNYGYTF
J: TRBJ1-6; D: .; V: TRBV2; size: .; DNA: TGTGCCAGCTCCCGGGGTGCCGATAATTCACCCCTCCACTTT; CDR3: CASSRGADNSPLHF
J: TRBJ1-6; D: .; V: TRBV10-2; size: .; DNA: TGCGCCAGCAGGCCCCGAGACGCCGATCATTCACCCCTCCACTTT; CDR3: CASRPRDADHSPLHF
J: TRBJ2-1; D: TRBD1; V: TRBV5-1; size: .; DNA: TGCGCCAGCAGCCCGGGGACAGGCTCCTACAATGAGCGGTTCTTC; CDR3: CASSPGTGSYNERFF
J: TRBJ2-3; D: .; V: TRBV9; size: .; DNA: TGTGCCAGCAGCGTACTTGGCGGGGGCCCTGGTACGCAGTATTTT; CDR3: CASSVLGGGPGTQYF
J: TRBJ1-5; D: .; V: TRBV18; size: .; DNA: TGTGCCAGCTCCGGTGTTCAGGGCAATCAGCCCCAGCATTTT; CDR3: CASSGVQGNQPQHF
J: TRBJ1-2; D: .; V: TRBV7-9; size: once; DNA: TGTGCCAGCAGCTTAGTGGGGGTACTCTATGGCTACACCTTC; CDR3: CASSLVGVLYGYTF
J: TRBJ2-3; D: .; V: TRBV7-9; size: .; DNA: TGTGCCAGCAGCCCCACTCCGGCGGGCCAGTATTTT; CDR3: CASSPTPAGQYF
J: TRBJ1-1; D: TRBD1; V: TRBV19; size: .; DNA: TGTGCCAGTAGAAACAGGGGAGGCACTGAAGCTTTCTTT; CDR3: CASRNRGGTEAFF
J: TRBJ2-5; D: .; V: TRBV18; size: .; DNA: TGTGCCAGCTCACCCCCCGCCGGGGCCGGGACCCAGTACTTC; CDR3: CASSPPAGAGTQYF
J: TRBJ2-2; D: .; V: TRBV2; size: few; DNA: TGTGCCAGCAGCCCGGGGCCGACGAACACCGGGGAGCTGTTTTTT; CDR3: CASSPGPTNTGELFF
J: TRBJ2-3; D: .; V: TRBV9; size: once; DNA: TGTGCCAGCAGCGTGGGAAGGGGGGCAGATACGCAGTATTTT; CDR3: CASSVGRGADTQYF